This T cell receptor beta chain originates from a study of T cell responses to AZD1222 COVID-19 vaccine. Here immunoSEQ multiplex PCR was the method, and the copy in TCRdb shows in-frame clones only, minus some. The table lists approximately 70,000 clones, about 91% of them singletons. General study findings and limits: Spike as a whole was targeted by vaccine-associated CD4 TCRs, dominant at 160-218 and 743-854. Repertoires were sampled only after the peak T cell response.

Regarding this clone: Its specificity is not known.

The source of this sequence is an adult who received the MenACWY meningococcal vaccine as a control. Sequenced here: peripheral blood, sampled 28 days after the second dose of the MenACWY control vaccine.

CDR3 coding DNA: TGTGCCAGCAGTTATGAACGGTCTTACAATCAGCCCCAGCATTTT. Its protein product is CASSYERSYNQPQHF. This chain links TRBV6-2 or TRBV6-3 with TRBJ1-5; D gene ambiguous. Germline V gives CDR1 MNHEY, CDR2 SVGEGT. CDR3 length: 15 amino acids. V lost 3 bases, J lost 3 bases, and 12 bases lay in between.